Below are 27 T cell receptor beta chains sequenced from a single sample in a study of cytomegalovirus exposure and HLA in healthy donors. This PCR relied on a set of 60 Vbeta primers and 13 Jbeta primers. Here immunoSEQ multiplex PCR was the method, and the copy in TCRdb shows in-frame clones only, minus some. The repertoire has 150,000 to 200,000 clones, approximately 80% of them found once; the top ten carry 0.65% to 0.75%. The sequenced sample was PBMCs. The receptors stem from a boy between 10 and 17 years old in good health and CMV-seronegative.

This clone was observed a handful of times. The CDR3 DNA reads as TGTGCCAGCTCACCGCAACCCGGGACAGGGAAAGCCGGGGAGCTGTTTTTT. It yields the protein CASSPQPGTGKAGELFF. The chain has TRBV18 and TRBJ2-2, with 9 bases matching TRBD1. CDR1 is KGHSH, CDR2 LQKENI, per germline. V was clipped by 3 bases and J by 6 bases; unmatched bases: 11. There are 17 residues in the CDR3.

With regard to this clone: Additional DNA sequences in this sample encode the identical CDR3. The V and J genes are TRBV6-5 and TRBJ1-1; D is perhaps TRBD1 (6 bases). V dropped 0 bases and J dropped 6 bases, with 11 bases sitting between them. The CDR3 consists of 14 residues. Germline lookup yields CDR1 MNHEY and CDR2 SVGAGI. CDR3 in amino acids: CASSYSGRGPEAFF. The DNA of the CDR3 is TGTGCCAGCAGTTACTCCGGCAGGGGTCCTGAAGCTTTCTTT.

V and J are TRBV30 and TRBJ2-7; 7 positions agree with TRBD1. With 5 bases clipped from V and 4 bases from J, the junction kept 8 bases outside the gene matches. The CDR3 loop spans 13 amino acids. Germline CDR1 reads GTSNPN; CDR2 reads SVGIG (reference sequence). CDR3 sequence (DNA): TGTGCCTGGTCCAGGGGGTCCGGGTACGAGCAGTACTTC. It is translated as CAWSRGSGYEQYF. Filled out from reference TRBV30 and TRBJ2-7, the complete variable domain reads SQTIHQWPATLVQPVGSPLSLECTVEGTSNPNLYWYRQAAGRGLQLLFYSVGIGQISSEVPQNLSASRPQDRQFILSSKKLLLSDSGFYLCAWSRGSGYEQYFGPGTRLTVT.

This chain connects TRBV5-1 to TRBJ2-3, with 7 bases fitting TRBD2. The V and J ends lost 0 bases and 5 bases, in that order; junction bases with no gene match: 3. Germline V gives CDR1 SGHRS, CDR2 YFSETQ. CDR3 size: 14 residues. The CDR3 bases are TGCGCCAGCAGCTTGGGCGGGAGACAAGATACGCAGTATTTT. The encoded protein is CASSLGGRQDTQYF. Together with reference TRBV5-1 and TRBJ2-3, the CDR3 gives the full variable domain: KAGVTQTPRYLIKTRGQQVTLSCSPISGHRSVSWYQQTPGQGLQFLFEYFSETQRNKGNFPGRFSGRQFSNSRSEMNVSTLELGDSALYLCASSLGGRQDTQYFGPGTRLTVL.

This clone is a singleton in its sample. J is TRBJ2-7 and V is TRBV6-1, with TRBD2 matching over 12 bases. This CDR3 is built from 16 residues. The J segment lost 5 bases and the V segment lost 3 bases, leaving 8 bases of the junction unmatched. Germline assignment: CDR1 MNHNS and CDR2 SASEGT. This chain's CDR3 is CASSDVPSGGAHEQYF. The CDR3 region has the DNA TGTGCCAGCAGTGACGTCCCTAGCGGGGGGGCCCACGAGCAGTACTTC.

Of note for this clone: One end of the junction fails to match germline, which may point to a read error. The chain is built from TRBV11-2 and TRBJ1-2; D is unresolved. The CDR3 has 12 amino acids. Germline values: CDR1 SGHAT, CDR2 FQNNGV. The CDR3 here is CAGSLDGVGGTF. CDR3 sequence (DNA): TGTGCCGGCAGCTTAGATGGTGTTGGAGGGACCTTC. Full variable domain (missing parts from reference TRBV11-2 and TRBJ1-2): EAGVAQSPRYKIIEKRQSVAFWCNPISGHATLYWYQQILGQGPKLLIQFQNNGVVDDSQLPKDRFSAERLKGVDSTLKIQPAKLEDSAVYLCAGSLDGVGGTFGSGTRLTVV.

V is TRBV30 and J is TRBJ2-7; D unresolved. CDR1 is GTSNPN, CDR2 SVGIG, per germline (reference sequence). The CDR3 sequence is 12 residues long. V was trimmed by 3 bases and J by 2 bases, leaving 8 bases between them. The CDR3 DNA reads as TGTGCCTGGAGCACAGACACCTACGAGCAGTACTTC. This gives the protein CAWSTDTYEQYF.

V gene TRBV4-1 combines with J gene TRBJ1-2; D gene ambiguous. The germline V and J ends were trimmed by 2 bases and 3 bases, with 13 bases remaining between them. The germline CDR1 and CDR2 sequences are MGHRA and YSYEKL. This CDR3 comprises 15 residues. The CDR3 loop is CASSQLEGFHYGYTF. CDR3 DNA sequence: TGCGCCAGCAGCCAATTAGAGGGATTTCACTATGGCTACACCTTC.

The rearrangement uses TRBV4-1 and TRBJ2-5; a weak D match, TRBD1 (6 bases). The CDR3 is 13 amino acids. With 5 bases removed from V and 1 base from J, the gap between germline ends came to 8 bases. CDR1 MGHRA and CDR2 YSYEKL come from the germline V gene. DNA of the CDR3: TGCGCCAGCAGCGCGGACAGCCAAGAGACCCAGTACTTC. This sequence encodes CASSADSQETQYF.

The chain is built from TRBV6-5 and TRBJ1-2, with D possibly being TRBD1 (5 bases). The CDR3 consists of 14 residues. CDR1 is MNHEY and CDR2 is SVGAGI in the germline V gene. V lost 5 bases, J lost 2 bases, and 12 bases lay in between. CDR3 in DNA: TGTGCCAGCAGTCCGACGGGGGGGAACTATGGCTACACCTTC. Its protein product is CASSPTGGNYGYTF.

CDR3 region: CASSLDQHHEQYF. DNA for the CDR3: TGTGCCAGCAGCTTAGATCAACACCACGAGCAGTACTTC. V is TRBV11-3 and J is TRBJ2-7, with no clear D. Germline-derived CDR1 and CDR2 are SGHNT and YENEEA. V was cut by 0 bases and J by 5 bases, with 8 bases left in between. The CDR3 covers 13 residues.

The rearrangement links TRBV27 to TRBJ2-1; 7 nucleotides align to TRBD1. CDR1 is MNHEY and CDR2 is SMNVEV in the germline V gene (reference sequence). V dropped 2 bases and J dropped 3; count of bases not matched to a gene: 4. This CDR3 is built from 15 residues. The CDR3: CASSLDRDGYNEQFF. In nucleotides, the CDR3 is TGTGCCAGCAGTTTAGACAGGGACGGCTACAATGAGCAGTTCTTC.

This rearrangement joins TRBV7-2 to TRBJ2-5; D remains ambiguous. Germline loops: CDR1 SGHTA, CDR2 FQGNSA. V was cut by 1 base and J by 0 bases, with 12 bases left in between. CDR3 size: 16 residues. The CDR3 is CASSLDWSSYQETQYF. The CDR3 DNA sequence: TGTGCCAGCAGCTTAGATTGGAGCTCGTACCAAGAGACCCAGTACTTC.

The chain couples TRBV30 to TRBJ1-6; 8 bases line up with TRBD1. Germline V CDR1 and CDR2: GTSNPN, SVGIG (reference sequence). The CDR3 has 14 residues. V was pared by 4 bases and J by 9 bases, with 8 bases of the junction left unmatched. In DNA form, the CDR3 reads TGTGCCTGGACCACCGGGACAGGCGGTTCACCCCTCCACTTT. It specifies CAWTTGTGGSPLHF.

The chain carries TRBV29-1 and TRBJ2-1; D gene unclear. CDR3 length equals 13 residues. Trimming left V 3 bases short and J 0 bases short, with 6 bases between. The germline CDR1 and CDR2 sequences are SQVTM and ANQGSEA. DNA for the CDR3: TGCAGCGTTGACAGGTTCTCCTACAATGAGCAGTTCTTC. Translated, it gives CSVDRFSYNEQFF.

CDR3 protein: CAWSKGPGVPTGELFF. CDR3 sequence (DNA): TGTGCCTGGAGTAAAGGGCCGGGGGTTCCCACCGGGGAGCTGTTTTTT. V usage is TRBV30 and J usage is TRBJ2-2, with D possibly TRBD2 on 6 matching bases. Trimming pared 2 bases from V and 4 bases from J, leaving 17 bases between. The CDR3 spans 16 residues. Germline CDR1 reads GTSNPN; CDR2 reads SVGIG (reference sequence).

The V and J genes are TRBV30 and TRBJ2-7, with D perhaps TRBD1 (6 bases). The CDR3 length is 13 residues. Germline V gene data show CDR1 as GTSNPN and CDR2 as SVGIG (reference sequence). Trimming left V 3 bases short and J 1 base short, with 10 bases between. CDR3 region: CAWSAGVSYEQYF. CDR3 nucleotides: TGTGCCTGGAGCGCAGGGGTATCCTACGAGCAGTACTTC.

The chain links TRBV4-1 to TRBJ2-2; TRBD2 aligns across 11 bases. The V segment lost 3 bases and the J segment 1 base; nucleotides outside the gene matches: 7. CDR3 length: 18 amino acids. CDR1 is MGHRA and CDR2 is YSYEKL in the germline V gene. In DNA form, the CDR3 reads TGCGCCAGCAGCCACCCCGCCGGGACTAGCGGGAACACCGGGGAGCTGTTTTTT. As protein: CASSHPAGTSGNTGELFF.

CDR3 nucleotides: TGTGCTGGTACAGGAGTCTCTGGAAACACCATATATTTT. Protein: CAGTGVSGNTIYF. The chain couples TRBV30 to TRBJ1-3; the D gene is possibly TRBD1 (5 bases). The CDR3 is 13 amino acids. Germline assignment: CDR1 GTSNPN and CDR2 SVGIG (reference sequence).

This chain connects TRBV7-2 to TRBJ2-5, with 11 bases matching TRBD1. In germline, CDR1 is SGHTA, CDR2 FQGNSA. V lost 0 bases, J lost 7 bases, and 4 bases stayed unmatched. The CDR3 runs 15 residues. CDR3 coding DNA: TGTGCCAGCAGCTTAGCCGGGACAGGGGGGGGGACCCAGTACTTC. Protein: CASSLAGTGGGTQYF.

The J gene is TRBJ2-4, the V gene TRBV4-3, with 12 bases that match TRBD2. The V and J ends lost 3 bases and 8 bases, in that order; junction bases with no gene match: 11. This CDR3 contains 17 residues. Germline CDR1 is LGHNA and CDR2 is YSLEER. In DNA, the CDR3 is TGCGCCAGCAGCCAGCGAGCTAGCGGGAGGGCCGGAGACATTCAGTACTTC. Translating gives CASSQRASGRAGDIQYF.

This chain connects TRBV5-1 to TRBJ1-2, with TRBD1 identical over 7 bases. This CDR3 has 17 residues. V shed 1 base and J 5 bases; nucleotides not matched to a gene: 14. Germline loops: CDR1 SGHRS, CDR2 YFSETQ. The CDR3 protein is CASSLFTGVATNYGYTF. The CDR3 nucleotides are TGCGCCAGCAGCTTGTTTACAGGGGTCGCCACCAATTATGGCTACACCTTC.

The chain employs TRBV10-1 and TRBJ1-1, with D perhaps TRBD1 (5 bases). The V end lost 4 bases, the J end lost 4 bases, and 10 bases lay between the germline ends. This CDR3 has 13 amino acids. Looked up from germline, CDR1 is WNHNN and CDR2 is SYGVQD (reference sequence). The CDR3 region has the DNA TGCGCCAGCAGTGTGGGACTCAGCACTGAAGCTTTCTTT. It specifies CASSVGLSTEAFF.

The chain couples TRBV7-2 to TRBJ1-5; 9 bases line up with TRBD1. CDR1 and CDR2 (germline): SGHTA, FQGNSA. The length of the CDR3 is 15 residues. V was clipped by 5 bases and J by 7 bases; unmatched bases: 9. The CDR3 reads CASSHRTGVEQPQHF. The CDR3 DNA reads as TGTGCCAGCAGCCATAGGACAGGGGTAGAGCAGCCCCAGCATTTT.

V usage is TRBV27 and J usage is TRBJ2-1; perhaps TRBD2 as D (6 bases). The CDR3 covers 17 residues. Germline V gene data show CDR1 as MNHEY and CDR2 as SMNVEV (reference sequence). V lost 6 bases and J lost 3, with 21 bases in between. CDR3 sequence reads: CASSAGGRFIIYNEQFF. CDR3 coding DNA: TGTGCCAGCAGCGCTGGGGGGAGGTTTATTATCTACAATGAGCAGTTCTTC.

The gene calls are TRBV30 and TRBJ1-5; D possibly corresponds to TRBD1 (5 bases). Germline V lookup: CDR1 GTSNPN, CDR2 SVGIG (reference sequence). V lost 4 bases and J lost 4, with 14 bases in between. The CDR3 spans 14 residues. The CDR3: CAWNGGGGNQPQHF. In nucleotides, the CDR3 is TGTGCCTGGAATGGGGGAGGAGGGAATCAGCCCCAGCATTTT.

V and J are TRBV9 and TRBJ1-1, with TRBD1 as a possible D gene (6 bases). The germline gives CDR1 SGDLS, CDR2 YYNGEE. The CDR3 length is 13 residues. Trimming left V 0 bases short and J 6 bases short, with 9 bases between. The CDR3 DNA sequence: TGTGCCAGCAGCGTAGAACAGGGCTCTGAAGCTTTCTTT. Protein: CASSVEQGSEAFF.